This TCR beta chain was obtained from a study of T cell responses to AZD1222 COVID-19 vaccine. Study-wide results and limits: Only five to seven AZD1222 recipients were seropositive at baseline.

As regards this clone: Its specificity is unknown.

Produced via immunoSEQ multiplex PCR; TCRdb's table is partial and in-frame only. This sample has approximately 130,000 clones, with over 75% found just once. The CDR3 totals 12 residues. Germline V gene lookup returns CDR1 SGHVS and CDR2 FQNEAQ. With 5 bases removed from V and 6 bases from J, the gap between germline ends came to 11 bases. The genes are TRBV7-8 and TRBJ2-7; TRBD2 might be the D (5 bases). The material was peripheral blood, obtained 28 days after the second dose of the MenACWY control vaccine. This sequence was found in an adult who received the MenACWY meningococcal vaccine as a control. The CDR3 loop reads CASSPGLSEQYV. The CDR3 region has the DNA TGTGCCAGCAGCCCAGGACTGTCCGAGCAGTACGTC.